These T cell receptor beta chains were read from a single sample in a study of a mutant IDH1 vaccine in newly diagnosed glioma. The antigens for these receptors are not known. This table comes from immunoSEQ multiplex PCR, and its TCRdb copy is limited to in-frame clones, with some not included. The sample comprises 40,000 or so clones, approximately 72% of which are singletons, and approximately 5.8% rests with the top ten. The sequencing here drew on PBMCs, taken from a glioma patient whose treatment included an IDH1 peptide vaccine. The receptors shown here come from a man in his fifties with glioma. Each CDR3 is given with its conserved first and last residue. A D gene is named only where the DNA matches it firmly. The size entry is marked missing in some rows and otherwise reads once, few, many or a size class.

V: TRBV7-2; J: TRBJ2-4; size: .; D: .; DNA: TGTGCCAGCACCCCTGGGGTCATTCAGTACTTC; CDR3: CASTPGVIQYF
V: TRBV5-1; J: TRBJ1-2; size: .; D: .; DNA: TGCGCCAGCAGCTTGTTGGGAGATCCCGGGGGCTATGGCTACACCTTC; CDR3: CASSLLGDPGGYGYTF
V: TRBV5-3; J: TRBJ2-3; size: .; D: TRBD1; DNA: TGTGCCAGAAGCGACCGGGACAGGGGACCAGATACGCAGTATTTT; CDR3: CARSDRDRGPDTQYF
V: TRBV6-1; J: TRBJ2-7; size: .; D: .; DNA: TGTGCCAGCAGGGACACTAGATCCTACGAGCAGTACTTC; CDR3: CASRDTRSYEQYF
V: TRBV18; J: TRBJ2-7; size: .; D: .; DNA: TGTGCCAGCTCACCTCGGCTGGGAGGCGAGGCCTACGAGCAGTACTTC; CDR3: CASSPRLGGEAYEQYF
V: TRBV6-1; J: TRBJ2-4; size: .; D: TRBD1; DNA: TGTGCCAGCGTGTCTGGGACAGGGAAAAACATTCAGTACTTC; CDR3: CASVSGTGKNIQYF
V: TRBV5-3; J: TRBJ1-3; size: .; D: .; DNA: TGTGCCAGAAGCTTGGGAGGGGCTGGAAACACCATATATTTT; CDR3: CARSLGGAGNTIYF
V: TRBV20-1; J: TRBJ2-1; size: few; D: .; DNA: TGCAGTGGAGGCAATGAGCAGTTCTTC; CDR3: CSGGNEQFF
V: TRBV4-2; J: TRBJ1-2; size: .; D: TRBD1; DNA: TGTGCCAGCAGCCAAGACCCCGGACAGGGCGTAAACTATGGCTACACCTTC; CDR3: CASSQDPGQGVNYGYTF
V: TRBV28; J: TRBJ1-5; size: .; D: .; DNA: TGTGCCAGCAGTTTGGGGCAGGCTCAGCCCCAGCATTTT; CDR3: CASSLGQAQPQHF
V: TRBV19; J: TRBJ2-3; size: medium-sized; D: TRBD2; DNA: TGTGCCAGTAGTATCGGCGGGGGGAATACGCAGTATTTT; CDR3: CASSIGGGNTQYF
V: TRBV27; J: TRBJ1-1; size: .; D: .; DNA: TGTGCCAGCAGTCCCTTGAGTCCTTCGAGTGCTTTCTTT; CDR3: CASSPLSPSSAFF
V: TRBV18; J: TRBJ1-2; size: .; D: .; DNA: TGTGCCAGCTCACCCGAGGAGAACTATGGCTACACCTTC; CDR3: CASSPEENYGYTF
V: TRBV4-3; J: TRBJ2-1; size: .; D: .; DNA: TGCGCCAGCAGCCAAGATAGAAGGGGTGAGCAGTTCTTC; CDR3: CASSQDRRGEQFF
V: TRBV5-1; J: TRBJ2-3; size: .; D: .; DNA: TGCGCCAGCAGCTTGGCCGGGCCCCATTTGGATACGCAGTATTTT; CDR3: CASSLAGPHLDTQYF
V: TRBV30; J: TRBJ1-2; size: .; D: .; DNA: TGTGCCTGGAGTGTACGAATGGACTATGGCTACACCTTC; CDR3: CAWSVRMDYGYTF
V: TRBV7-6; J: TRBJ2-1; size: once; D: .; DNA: TGTGCCAGCAGCTCTGAGTGGGGAGGCTACAATGAGCAGTTCTTC; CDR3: CASSSEWGGYNEQFF
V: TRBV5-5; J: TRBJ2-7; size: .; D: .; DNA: TGTGCCAGCAGCTACGGGGCAGACGCCGAGCAGTACTTC; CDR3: CASSYGADAEQYF
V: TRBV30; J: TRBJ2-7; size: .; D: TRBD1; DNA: TGTGCCTTCTTAGGGACAGGGAGCCCCTACGAGCAGTACTTC; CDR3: CAFLGTGSPYEQYF
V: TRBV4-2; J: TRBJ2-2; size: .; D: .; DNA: TGTGCCAGCAGCCAAGACCCCCTAGATACGAACACCGGGGAGCTGTTTTTT; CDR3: CASSQDPLDTNTGELFF